This T cell receptor beta chain originates from a study of identical twins. TCRdb reprocessed the 5' RACE reads via MiXCR and lists one record per CDR3 protein. The sample gives hundreds of thousands of distinct CDR3 sequences, just over 7% of which show up once; 1.6% is in the top ten. This clonotype was detected a few times. CDR3 length: 14 amino acids. V dropped 5 bases and J dropped 4 bases, with 14 bases sitting between them. CDR1 MDHEN and CDR2 SYDVKM come from the germline V gene. This sample was also put to use in a study of yellow fever vaccine responses in identical twins.

The source of this sequence is a woman aged 18 to 35 in good health. The sequencing input was PBMCs. The rearrangement links TRBV28 to TRBJ1-1, with a tentative D call TRBD1 (5 bases). Here the CDR3 DNA reads TGTGCCAGCAGTCCTACTCGGGGGGGCACTGAAGCTTTCTTT. This encodes CASSPTRGGTEAFF.